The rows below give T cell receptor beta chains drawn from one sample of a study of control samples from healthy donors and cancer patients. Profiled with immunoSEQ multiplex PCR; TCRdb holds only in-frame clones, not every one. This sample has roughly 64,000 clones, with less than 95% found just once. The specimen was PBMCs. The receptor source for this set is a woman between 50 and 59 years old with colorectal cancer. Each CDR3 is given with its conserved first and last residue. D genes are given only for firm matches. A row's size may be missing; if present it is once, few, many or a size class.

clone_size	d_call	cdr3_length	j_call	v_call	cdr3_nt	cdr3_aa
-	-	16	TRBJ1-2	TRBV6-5	TGTGCCAGCAGTTACTCAGGTCAGGGGTCTTTGAAAGGCTACACCTTC	CASSYSGQGSLKGYTF
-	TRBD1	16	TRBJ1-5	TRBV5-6	TGTGCCAGCAGCCTAACGGGACAGGCGAGCAATCAGCCCCAGCATTTT	CASSLTGQASNQPQHF
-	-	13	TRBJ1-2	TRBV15	TGTGCCACCAGCAGAGATCCGGGGGATGGCTACACCTTC	CATSRDPGDGYTF
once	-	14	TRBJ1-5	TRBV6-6	TGTGCCAGCAGCCCCGCCGGCCACAATCAGCCCCAGCATTTT	CASSPAGHNQPQHF
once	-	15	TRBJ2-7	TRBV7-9	TGTGCCAGCAGCCGATCCTGGGGCGAAATTTACGAGCAGTACTTC	CASSRSWGEIYEQYF
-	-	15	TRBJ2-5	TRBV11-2	TGTGCCAGCAGCTTAGAGCTGGGGTCGGAAGAGACCCAGTACTTC	CASSLELGSEETQYF
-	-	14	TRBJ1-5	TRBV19	TGTGCCAGTAGTGCATGGGGGTCGGATCAGCCCCAGCATTTT	CASSAWGSDQPQHF
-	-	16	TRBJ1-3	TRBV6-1	TGTGCCAGCAGTGAGCAGGCCCCTTTCTCTGGAAACACCATATATTTT	CASSEQAPFSGNTIYF
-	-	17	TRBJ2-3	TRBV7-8	TGTGCCAGCAGCTTAAAGGCAGGGGGAGGTAGCACAGATACGCAGTATTTT	CASSLKAGGGSTDTQYF
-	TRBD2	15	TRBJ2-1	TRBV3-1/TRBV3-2	TGTGCCAGCAGCTTCGTAGCGGGGACTTACAATGAGCAGTTCTTC	CASSFVAGTYNEQFF
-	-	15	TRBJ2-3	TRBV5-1	TGCGCCAGCAAATCTCGGGGGCCTAGCACAGATACGCAGTATTTT	CASKSRGPSTDTQYF
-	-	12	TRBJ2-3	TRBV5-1	TGCGCCAGCAGCTTGTCCACAGATACGCAGTATTTT	CASSLSTDTQYF
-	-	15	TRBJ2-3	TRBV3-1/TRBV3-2	TGTGCCAGCAGCCAAGACACAGGAGGGTCAGATACGCAGTATTTT	CASSQDTGGSDTQYF
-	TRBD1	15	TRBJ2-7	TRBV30	TGTGCCTGGAGAGCTGACAGGGGGGTTCCCTACGAGCAGTACTTC	CAWRADRGVPYEQYF
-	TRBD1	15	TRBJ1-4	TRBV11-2	TGTGCCAGCAGCCAAGGGACAGTTGCAGGCGAAAAACTGTTTTTT	CASSQGTVAGEKLFF
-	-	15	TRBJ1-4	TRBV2	TGTGCCAGCAGTGGGGGCCTTACCGCCAATGAAAAACTGTTTTTT	CASSGGLTANEKLFF
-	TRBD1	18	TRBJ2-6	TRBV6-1	TGTGCCAGCAGTGAATACTTAGGGGGCCTCTCTGGGGCCAACGTCCTGACTTTC	CASSEYLGGLSGANVLTF
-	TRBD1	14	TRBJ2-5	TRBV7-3	TGTGCCAGCAGCTCTCGGACAGGGGGCGATAAACAGTACTTC	CASSSRTGGDKQYF
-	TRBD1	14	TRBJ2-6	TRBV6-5	TGTGCCAGCAGTTACGACAGGGGGGCGGGCGTCCTGACTTTC	CASSYDRGAGVLTF
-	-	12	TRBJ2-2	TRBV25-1	TGTGCCGCCCTCAAGAACACCGGGGAGCTGTTTTTT	CAALKNTGELFF
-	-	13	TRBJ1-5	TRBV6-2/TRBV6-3	TGTGCCAGCAGTTACAGCCGCAATCAGCCCCAGCATTTT	CASSYSRNQPQHF
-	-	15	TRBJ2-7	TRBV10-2	TGCGCCAGCAGTTGGGCTAGCGAGAGCTCCTACGAGCAGTACTTC	CASSWASESSYEQYF
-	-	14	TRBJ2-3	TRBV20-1	TGCAGTGCTAGTGGGACATCTACGGCAGATACGCAGTATTTT	CSASGTSTADTQYF
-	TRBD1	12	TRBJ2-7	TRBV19	TGTGCCAGTGGGGGACAGGGGACCGAGCAGTACTTC	CASGGQGTEQYF
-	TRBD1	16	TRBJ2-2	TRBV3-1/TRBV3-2	TGTGCCAGCAGCCTCTACCGGACAGGGAACACCGGGGAGCTGTTTTTT	CASSLYRTGNTGELFF
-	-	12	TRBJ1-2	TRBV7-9	TGTGCCAGCAGCCTTGACAGAGTGGGCTACACCTTC	CASSLDRVGYTF
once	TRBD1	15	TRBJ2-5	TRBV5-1	TGCGCCAGCAGACCCAGGGGGCGATTTCAAGAGACCCAGTACTTC	CASRPRGRFQETQYF
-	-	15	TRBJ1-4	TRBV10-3	TGTGCCATCAGTGGATCAGGAGCCTTTAATGAAAAACTGTTTTTT	CAISGSGAFNEKLFF
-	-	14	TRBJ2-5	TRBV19	TGTGCCAGTAGTCAGGGGGGAAACCGGGAGACCCAGTACTTC	CASSQGGNRETQYF
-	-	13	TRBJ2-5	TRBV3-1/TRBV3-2	TGTGCCAGCAGCCAGATGCTTCAAGAGACCCAGTACTTC	CASSQMLQETQYF
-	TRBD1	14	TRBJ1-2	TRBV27	TGTGCCAGCAGTGACCGACAGGGGGTGCAGGGCTACACCTTC	CASSDRQGVQGYTF
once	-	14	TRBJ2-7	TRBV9	TGTGCCAGCAGCGGCGGGACTTTGGTTAACGAGCAGTACTTC	CASSGGTLVNEQYF
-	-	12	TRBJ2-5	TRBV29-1	TGCAGCGTTAGGAGGGGACAAGAGACCCAGTACTTC	CSVRRGQETQYF
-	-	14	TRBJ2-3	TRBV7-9	TGTGCCAGCAGCTTAGCCAGGGTTGCAGATACGCAGTATTTT	CASSLARVADTQYF
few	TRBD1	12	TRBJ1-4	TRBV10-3	TGTGCCACCGGGACAGGAAATGAAAAACTGTTTTTT	CATGTGNEKLFF
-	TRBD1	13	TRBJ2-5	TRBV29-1	TGCAGCGTTACGAGGACAGGGGCAGAGACCCAGTACTTC	CSVTRTGAETQYF
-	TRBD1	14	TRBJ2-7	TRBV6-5	TGTGCCAGCAGTCCTGACAGGGGAACCTACGAGCAGTACTTC	CASSPDRGTYEQYF
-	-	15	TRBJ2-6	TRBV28	TGTGCCAGCAGTTTAAAGGGAGCTGGGGCCAACGTCCTGACTTTC	CASSLKGAGANVLTF
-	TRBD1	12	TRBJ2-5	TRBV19	TGTGGGACAGGGGGCTTCGGGGAGACCCAGTACTTC	CGTGGFGETQYF
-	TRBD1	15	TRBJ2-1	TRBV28	TGTGCCAGCAGTCCGGGACAGGGGCGCTACAATGAGCAGTTCTTC	CASSPGQGRYNEQFF